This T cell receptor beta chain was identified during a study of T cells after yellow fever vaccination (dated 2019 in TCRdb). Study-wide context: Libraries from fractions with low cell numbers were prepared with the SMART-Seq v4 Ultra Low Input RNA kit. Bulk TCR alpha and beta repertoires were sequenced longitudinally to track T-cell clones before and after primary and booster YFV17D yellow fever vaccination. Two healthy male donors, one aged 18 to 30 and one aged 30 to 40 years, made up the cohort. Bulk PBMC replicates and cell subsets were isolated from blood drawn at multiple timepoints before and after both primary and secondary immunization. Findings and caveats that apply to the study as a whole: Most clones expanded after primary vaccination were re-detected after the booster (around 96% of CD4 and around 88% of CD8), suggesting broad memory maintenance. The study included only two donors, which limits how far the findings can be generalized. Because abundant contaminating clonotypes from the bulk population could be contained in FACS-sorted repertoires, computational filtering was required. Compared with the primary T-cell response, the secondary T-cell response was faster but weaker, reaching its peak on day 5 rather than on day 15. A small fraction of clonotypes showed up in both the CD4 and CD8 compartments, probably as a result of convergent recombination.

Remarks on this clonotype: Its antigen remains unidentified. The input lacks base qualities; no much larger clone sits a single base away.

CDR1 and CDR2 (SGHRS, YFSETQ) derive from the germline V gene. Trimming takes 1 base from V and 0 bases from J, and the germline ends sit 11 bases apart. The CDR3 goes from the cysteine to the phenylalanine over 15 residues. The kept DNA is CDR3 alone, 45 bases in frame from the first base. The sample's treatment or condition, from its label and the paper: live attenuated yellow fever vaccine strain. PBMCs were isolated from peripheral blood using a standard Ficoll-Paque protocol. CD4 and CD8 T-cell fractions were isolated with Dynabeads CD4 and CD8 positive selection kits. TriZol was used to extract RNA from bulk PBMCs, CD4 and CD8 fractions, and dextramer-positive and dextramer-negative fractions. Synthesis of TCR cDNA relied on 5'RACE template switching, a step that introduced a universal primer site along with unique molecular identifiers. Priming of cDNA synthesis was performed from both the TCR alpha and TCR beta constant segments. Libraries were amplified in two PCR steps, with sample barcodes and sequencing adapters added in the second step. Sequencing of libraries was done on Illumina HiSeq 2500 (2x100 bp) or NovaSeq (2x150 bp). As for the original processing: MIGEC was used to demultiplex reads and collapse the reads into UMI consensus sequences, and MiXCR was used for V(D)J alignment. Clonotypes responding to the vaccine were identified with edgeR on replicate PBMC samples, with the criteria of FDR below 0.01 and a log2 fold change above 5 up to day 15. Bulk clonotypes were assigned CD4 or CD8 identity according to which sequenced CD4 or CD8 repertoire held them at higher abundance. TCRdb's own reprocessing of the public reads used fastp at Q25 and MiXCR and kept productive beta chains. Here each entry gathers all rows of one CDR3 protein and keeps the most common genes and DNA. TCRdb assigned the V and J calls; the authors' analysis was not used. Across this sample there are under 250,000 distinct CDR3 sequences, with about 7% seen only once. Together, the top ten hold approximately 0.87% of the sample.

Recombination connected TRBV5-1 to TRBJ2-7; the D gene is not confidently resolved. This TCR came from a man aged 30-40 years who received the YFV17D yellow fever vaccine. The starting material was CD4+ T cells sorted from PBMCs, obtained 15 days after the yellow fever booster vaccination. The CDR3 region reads CASSLKGASSYEQYF. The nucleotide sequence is TGCGCCAGCAGCTTGAAGGGTGCAAGCTCCTACGAGCAGTACTTC. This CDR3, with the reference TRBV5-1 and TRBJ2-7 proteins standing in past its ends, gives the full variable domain KAGVTQTPRYLIKTRGQQVTLSCSPISGHRSVSWYQQTPGQGLQFLFEYFSETQRNKGNFPGRFSGRQFSNSRSEMNVSTLELGDSALYLCASSLKGASSYEQYFGPGTRLTVT.